What follows are 15 T cell receptor beta chains derived from one specimen sequenced in a study of T cells after yellow fever vaccination. TCRdb re-analysed the 5' RACE reads in MiXCR, keeping a single row per CDR3 protein. The sample has tens of thousands of distinct CDR3 sequences, approximately 7.3% seen once. The specimen was CD8+ T cells sorted from PBMCs, collected around 10 days after the first yellow fever vaccination. These receptors were obtained from a man aged 18 to 30 who received the YFV17D yellow fever vaccine.

The chain links TRBV14 to TRBJ2-7; D is unclear. Germline CDR1 SGHDN, CDR2 FVKESK. This CDR3 spans 13 amino acids. V was cut by 1 base and J by 3 bases, with 7 bases left in between. As DNA, the CDR3 is TGTGCCAGCAGCCAAGGTACGGACTACGAGCAGTACTTC. Translating gives CASSQGTDYEQYF.

The sample holds many counts of this clonotype. One end of the junction is discordant with germline, which a read error may explain. CDR3 residues: CASSLSSSGGHYNEQFF. In nucleotides, the CDR3 is TGTGCTAGCAGCTTATCCTCTTCGGGGGGACACTACAATGAGCAGTTCTTC. This chain uses TRBV7-7 with TRBJ2-1; TRBD2 is a possible D gene (7 bases). The V gene's germline CDR1 is SSHAT and CDR2 FNYEAQ (reference sequence). The CDR3 loop spans 17 amino acids.

This clonotype was seen repeatedly, ten times or more. The chain carries TRBV15 and TRBJ1-1; D might be TRBD1 (5 bases). The germline CDR1 and CDR2 sequences are LNHNV and YYDKDF (reference sequence). The CDR3 is 15 amino acids. Trimming shortened V by 3 bases and J by 3 bases, and 14 bases separated the two germline ends. CDR3 protein: CATSRAGTPDTEAFF. The CDR3 DNA sequence: TGTGCCACCAGCAGGGCCGGGACTCCGGACACTGAAGCTTTCTTT.

This clonotype appeared a few times. The rearrangement uses TRBV19 and TRBJ2-2; D gene ambiguous. Trimming stripped 11 bases from V and 5 bases from J, with 18 bases between. The germline CDR1 and CDR2 sequences are LNHDA and SQIVND (reference sequence). The CDR3 sequence is 14 residues long. CDR3 in amino acids: CAGATPTSTGELFF. As DNA, the CDR3 is TGTGCCGGCGCGACTCCTACGTCGACCGGGGAGCTGTTTTTT.

In this sample, this clonotype turned up many times. The chain employs TRBV12-3 or TRBV12-4 and TRBJ2-3; the match to TRBD1 covers 9 bases. Trimming took 5 bases from V and 0 from J; bases not matched to a gene: 3. This CDR3 region has 15 residues. The CDR3 sequence: CASSQGQGSTDTQYF. In nucleotides, the CDR3 is TGTGCCAGCAGTCAGGGACAGGGTAGCACAGATACGCAGTATTTT.

This clonotype was seen repeatedly, ten times or more. The CDR3 nucleotides read TGTGCCACAACGGACGGCTACGAGCAGTACGTC. As protein: CATTDGYEQYV. The genes are TRBV15 and TRBJ2-7; no clear D gene. V was trimmed by 9 bases and J by 3 bases, leaving 9 bases between them. There are 11 residues in the CDR3. Looked up from germline, CDR1 is LNHNV and CDR2 is YYDKDF (reference sequence).

This clonotype has a count of ten or more. V is TRBV4-1 and J is TRBJ1-3; D is unclear. Germline V gives CDR1 MGHRA, CDR2 YSYEKL. The CDR3 length is 16 residues. The V and J ends lost 4 bases and 0 bases respectively, with 13 bases between them. CDR3 protein: CASSRVKGSSGNTIYF. The CDR3 DNA reads as TGCGCCAGCAGCCGAGTGAAGGGCAGCTCTGGAAACACCATATATTTT.

The chain is built from TRBV25-1 and TRBJ2-1, with no clear D. The CDR3 is 12 amino acids. The V end lost 1 base, the J end lost 10 bases, and 8 bases lay between the germline ends. Germline CDR1 MGHDK, CDR2 SYGVNS. CDR3 bases: TGTGCCAGCAGTGAATTTGCTTGGGAGCAGTTCTTC. Protein product: CASSEFAWEQFF. Using reference TRBV25-1 and TRBJ2-1 for the parts outside the CDR3, the full variable domain is EADIYQTPRYLVIGTGKKITLECSQTMGHDKMYWYQQDPGMELHLIHYSYGVNSTEKGDLSSESTVSRIRTEHFPLTLESARPSHTSQYLCASSEFAWEQFFGPGTRLTVL.

This clonotype turned up a few times. This chain uses TRBV6-1 with TRBJ2-1, with 8 bases identical to TRBD2. V was pared by 6 bases and J by 8 bases, with 9 bases of the junction left unmatched. Germline V lookup: CDR1 MNHNS, CDR2 SASEGT. This CDR3 has 14 amino acids. The CDR3 DNA is TGTGCCAGCAGCTGGAAGCGGGGGCAGGATGAGCAGTTCTTC. Encoded protein: CASSWKRGQDEQFF.

This clonotype has at least ten counts. The CDR3 DNA follows: TGTGCCAGTAGTAGGTACAGCACCTCACTGGGTACGCAGTATTTT. The encoded protein is CASSRYSTSLGTQYF. The rearrangement uses TRBV19 and TRBJ2-3; no clear D gene. With 4 bases removed from V and 8 bases from J, the gap between germline ends came to 19 bases. The germline CDR1 and CDR2 sequences are LNHDA and SQIVND (reference sequence). The CDR3 is 15 residues long.

This clonotype was recorded many times. V usage is TRBV5-6 and J usage is TRBJ1-5; D uncertain. The CDR3 length is 15 residues. CDR1 and CDR2 (germline): SGHDT, YYEEEE. Trimming left V 3 bases short and J 4 bases short, with 14 bases between. CDR3: CASSSWSFWNQPQHF. CDR3 DNA: TGTGCCAGCAGCTCGTGGAGTTTTTGGAATCAGCCCCAGCATTTT. The full variable domain, rest sourced from reference TRBV5-6 and TRBJ1-5, is DAGVTQSPTHLIKTRGQQVTLRCSPKSGHDTVSWYQQALGQGPQFIFQYYEEEERQRGNFPDRFSGHQFPNYSSELNVNALLLGDSALYLCASSSWSFWNQPQHFGDGTRLSIL.

This clonotype was seen more than once but under ten times. This chain joins TRBV9 and TRBJ1-2; no reliable D call. The V gene's germline CDR1 is SGDLS and CDR2 YYNGEE. V was shortened by 0 bases and J by 7 bases, with 10 bases between the two germline ends. The CDR3 totals 13 residues. CDR3 region: CASSVVSGSGYTF. The CDR3 region has the DNA TGTGCCAGCAGCGTAGTGTCGGGGAGTGGCTACACCTTC.

In this sample, this clonotype turned up many times. The V call is TRBV10-3, the J call TRBJ1-3, with 8 bases matching TRBD1. Trimming cost V 10 bases and J 0 bases; bases outside gene matches: 20. This CDR3 contains 19 residues. CDR1 and CDR2 (germline): ENHRY, SYGVKD. CDR3 nucleotides: TGTGCCACCAATGATTTCCAGGGACAGGCCCTAGGCTCTGGAAACACCATATATTTT. Translating gives CATNDFQGQALGSGNTIYF.

As regards this clonotype: A much bigger clone sits one base away, suggesting this may be a read error. This CDR3 is missing its conserved last phenylalanine or tryptophan, likely due to a read error. The chain has TRBV20-1 and TRBJ2-1, with D maybe TRBD1 (6 bases). The germline V gene encodes CDR1 DFQATT and CDR2 SNEGSKA (reference sequence). The CDR3 sequence is 15 residues long. Here the CDR3 DNA reads TGCAGTGCTCGAGAGGGGAGACAGGCCTACAATGAGCAGTTCTCC. This encodes CSAREGRQAYNEQFS.

This clonotype was observed at least ten times. The CDR3 loop is CASSSGGSNQPQHF. The CDR3 nucleotides read TGTGCCAGCAGTTCAGGGGGAAGCAATCAGCCCCAGCATTTT. The chain links TRBV27 to TRBJ1-5; 7 bases are a match to TRBD1. CDR1 and CDR2 (germline): MNHEY, SMNVEV (reference sequence). V lost 4 bases and J lost 1; bases outside the gene matches: 1. The CDR3 length is 14 residues.